The 21 T cell receptor beta chains reported below all come from one sample, sequenced in a study of vaccination effects on CD4 cells after COVID-19. At the end of more than 8 days of culture, CD4+ T cells were isolated. The method was immunoSEQ multiplex PCR; TCRdb's version includes in-frame clones alone and lacks a portion of them. The table shows tens of thousands of clones, with about 69% occurring only once. Antigens for these TCRs are unknown. This material consisted of CD4+ T cells from PBMCs cultured without peptide, taken before COVID-19 vaccination. These receptors were taken from a human donor who had a prior SARS-CoV-2 infection.

This clone occurred once. This chain connects TRBV9 to TRBJ2-5; 11 bases fit TRBD2. CDR1 is SGDLS, CDR2 YYNGEE, per germline. This CDR3 has 17 residues. With V trimmed by 0 bases and J by 4 bases, 8 bases remained unmatched. The DNA of the CDR3 is TGTGCCAGCAGCGTAGGCGATAGCGGGGGGGCCTCAGAGACCCAGTACTTC. Protein sequence: CASSVGDSGGASETQYF.

This chain connects TRBV23-1 to TRBJ1-5; 7 nucleotides agree with TRBD1. TRBV23-1 is marked as an open reading frame, function uncertain. The junction had 24 bases not matched to a gene; V was cut back by 0 bases and J by 10 bases. CDR3 length equals 20 residues. As DNA, the CDR3 is TGCGCCAGCAGTCAATCATATCTCGAGGGACAGACGAAACTCATCAGCCCCCAGCATTTT. Amino acid sequence: CASSQSYLEGQTKLISPQHF.

V usage is TRBV27 and J usage is TRBJ2-1, with D perhaps matching TRBD2 (6 bases). With 5 bases removed from V and 5 bases from J, the gap between germline ends came to 13 bases. The CDR3 is made up of 14 amino acids. Germline CDR1 reads MNHEY; CDR2 reads SMNVEV (reference sequence). The chain's CDR3 is CASSRDWFDNEQFF. CDR3 nucleotide sequence: TGTGCCAGCAGTCGGGACTGGTTTGACAATGAGCAGTTCTTC.

V usage is TRBV5-1 and J usage is TRBJ2-1, with TRBD2 matching 7 bases. Germline assignment: CDR1 SGHRS and CDR2 YFSETQ. J was trimmed by 2 bases and V by 2 bases; bases with no gene match: 7. CDR3 length equals 16 residues. CDR3 DNA: TGCGCCAGCAGCTTCGCTAGCGGAGGGACCTACAATGAGCAGTTCTTC. Translated, it gives CASSFASGGTYNEQFF.

The chain carries TRBV7-2 and TRBJ2-3; D is uncertain. Per the germline V gene, CDR1 is SGHTA and CDR2 is FQGNSA. The CDR3 runs 14 residues. V was pared by 3 bases and J by 1 base, with 8 bases between. Here the CDR3 reads CASSLNGRTDTQYF. The DNA of the CDR3 is TGTGCCAGCAGCTTGAACGGGCGCACAGATACGCAGTATTTT.

The chain has TRBV25-1 and TRBJ2-5, with 8 bases identical to TRBD1. V lost 6 bases to trimming and J lost 5 bases; unmatched junction nucleotides: 2. Germline V gene lookup returns CDR1 MGHDK and CDR2 SYGVNS. The CDR3 covers 12 residues. In nucleotides, the CDR3 is TGTGCCAGCAGGGGGGACAGGGAGACCCAGTACTTC. This gives the protein CASRGDRETQYF.

The rearrangement uses TRBV11-1 and TRBJ2-5; 8 bases are shared with TRBD2. Trimming removed 5 bases from V and 5 bases from J; junction bases left unmatched: 13. CDR3 length: 16 amino acids. Germline lookup yields CDR1 SGHAT and CDR2 FQDESV (reference sequence). The DNA of the CDR3 is TGTGCCAGCAGCCGTCGGGGGGGTAGGAATTTGGAGACCCAGTACTTC. It translates to CASSRRGGRNLETQYF. The entire variable domain, with the rest obtained from reference TRBV11-1 and TRBJ2-5, is as follows: EAEVAQSPRYKITEKSQAVAFWCDPISGHATLYWYRQILGQGPELLVQFQDESVVDDSQLPKDRFSAERLKGVDSTLKIQPAELGDSAMYLCASSRRGGRNLETQYFGPGTRLLVL.

This chain links TRBV21-1 with TRBJ2-3; the D segment call TRBD2 is taken from the table without a DNA check. TRBV21-1 is marked as a pseudogene. The CDR3 loop spans 21 amino acids. CDR3 sequence (DNA): TGTGCCAGCACCCAACTCACCTATAAGAGGCGGGAGGCGCGAAACACAGATACGCAGTATTTT. Its protein product is CASTQLTYKRREARNTDTQYF.

This chain connects TRBV6-1 to TRBJ2-3; maybe TRBD2 (5 bases). CDR3 length equals 13 residues. Deletions cut 8 bases from V and 6 bases from J, with 15 bases between. Germline CDR1 MNHNS, CDR2 SASEGT. DNA of the CDR3: TGTGCCAGCGCCCGGCGGGTCTTGGATACGCAGTATTTT. Its translation is CASARRVLDTQYF.

The V and J genes are TRBV9 and TRBJ1-6, with D hard to call. Trimming removed 3 bases at V and 6 bases at J, with 10 bases between. Germline values: CDR1 SGDLS, CDR2 YYNGEE. CDR3 size: 14 residues. The CDR3: CASSAPSRNSPLHF. The CDR3 DNA sequence: TGTGCCAGCAGCGCCCCCTCCCGTAATTCACCCCTCCACTTT.

This rearrangement joins TRBV18 to TRBJ2-7; maybe TRBD1 (5 bases). Trimming pared 6 bases from V and 12 bases from J, leaving 18 bases between. The CDR3 sequence is 12 residues long. Per germline, CDR1 KGHSH and CDR2 LQKENI. CDR3 in DNA: TGTGCCAGCTCCCTCAAAGGGGCTCCCGGGTACTTC. The encoded protein is CASSLKGAPGYF.

J is TRBJ1-1 and V is TRBV10-3; perhaps TRBD1 as D (5 bases). The CDR3 extends over 14 amino acids. Germline V lookup: CDR1 ENHRY, CDR2 SYGVKD. The V end was cut by 5 bases, the J end by 1 base, with 11 bases between. CDR3 nucleotides: TGTGCCATCAGTCCGGGACGGACGAACACTGAAGCTTTCTTT. Translating gives CAISPGRTNTEAFF.

The chain is built from TRBV2 and TRBJ2-1; 12 bases are shared with TRBD2. The junction had 8 bases not matched to a gene; V was cut back by 7 bases and J by 7 bases. The CDR3 length is 15 residues. Germline values: CDR1 SNHLY, CDR2 FYNNEI. CDR3: CASTKVTSGGNEQFF. CDR3 DNA: TGTGCCAGCACCAAGGTGACTAGCGGGGGAAATGAGCAGTTCTTC.

This chain joins TRBV7-2 and TRBJ1-1; the D is unclear. Germline V gene sequence: CDR1 SGHTA, CDR2 FQGNSA. This CDR3 has 13 residues. Trimming removed 1 base from V and 6 bases from J, with 9 bases in between. This CDR3 reads CASSLGPRSEAFF. CDR3 nucleotides: TGTGCCAGCAGCTTAGGCCCTCGTTCTGAAGCTTTCTTT.

The chain recombines TRBV7-2 with TRBJ1-5, with 7 bases lining up with TRBD1. The CDR3 covers 15 residues. V was clipped by 5 bases and J by 0 bases; unmatched bases: 4. CDR1 is SGHTA, CDR2 FQGNSA, per germline. The CDR3 loop is CASSPRQGSNQPQHF. DNA for the CDR3: TGTGCCAGCAGCCCTAGACAGGGTAGCAATCAGCCCCAGCATTTT.

The chain links TRBV7-8 to TRBJ1-5; tentative D call: TRBD1 (5 bases). CDR3 size: 15 residues. V was trimmed by 1 base and J by 0 bases, leaving 7 bases between them. From germline, CDR1 is SGHVS and CDR2 FQNEAQ. DNA of the CDR3: TGTGCCAGCAGCTTAGTAGGGGATAGCAATCAGCCCCAGCATTTT. Protein: CASSLVGDSNQPQHF.

This chain connects TRBV11-2 to TRBJ2-3; TRBD2 matches at 14 bases. The CDR3 is 18 amino acids. CDR1 SGHAT and CDR2 FQNNGV come from the germline V gene. The V gene end was trimmed by 1 base and the J gene end by 6 bases; junction bases not matched to a gene: 9. The CDR3, as DNA: TGTGCCAGCAGCTTAGTTCCGACTAGCGGGGGGGCCCCCGATACGCAGTATTTT. Translating gives CASSLVPTSGGAPDTQYF. Filled out from reference TRBV11-2 and TRBJ2-3, the complete variable domain reads EAGVAQSPRYKIIEKRQSVAFWCNPISGHATLYWYQQILGQGPKLLIQFQNNGVVDDSQLPKDRFSAERLKGVDSTLKIQPAKLEDSAVYLCASSLVPTSGGAPDTQYFGPGTRLTVL.

The chain recombines TRBV30 with TRBJ2-3; 7 bases fit TRBD1. Germline trimming cut 5 bases from V and 14 bases from J; bases unmatched to any gene: 10. CDR3 size: 11 residues. CDR1 GTSNPN and CDR2 SVGIG come from the germline V gene (reference sequence). In nucleotides, the CDR3 is TGTGCCTGGGGCGAGGCCCGGGACAGGTATTTT. It is translated as CAWGEARDRYF.

The chain has TRBV30 and TRBJ2-7; TRBD2 is a possible D gene (5 bases). This CDR3 is 14 amino acids long. The V end was cut by 0 bases, the J end by 3 bases, with 12 bases between. Germline V gives CDR1 GTSNPN, CDR2 SVGIG (reference sequence). The chain's CDR3 is CAWSVRRRDYEQYF. The CDR3 DNA reads TGTGCCTGGAGTGTCCGCCGCCGGGACTACGAGCAGTACTTC.

This clone has just one count. The chain carries TRBV5-1 and TRBJ1-1; perhaps TRBD1 as D (5 bases). With 5 bases removed from V and 0 bases from J, the gap between germline ends came to 11 bases. Germline values: CDR1 SGHRS, CDR2 YFSETQ. The CDR3 is made up of 14 amino acids. The CDR3: CASSPNRLNTEAFF. CDR3 bases: TGCGCCAGCAGTCCGAACAGGTTGAACACTGAAGCTTTCTTT.

The chain has TRBV30 and TRBJ2-7; D is unclear. Germline V lookup: CDR1 GTSNPN, CDR2 SVGIG (reference sequence). Trimming took off 0 bases at V and 0 bases at J, with 6 bases between the two ends. CDR3 length equals 13 residues. CDR3 region: CAWSVQTSYEQYF. Here the CDR3 DNA reads TGTGCCTGGAGTGTTCAGACCTCCTACGAGCAGTACTTC.